This T cell receptor (beta chain) is from a study of cytomegalovirus exposure and HLA in healthy donors. To note about this clone: Antigen unknown.

Amplification used 60 Vbeta primers and 13 Jbeta primers. Profiled with immunoSEQ multiplex PCR; TCRdb holds only in-frame clones, not every one. The sample has 150,000 to 200,000 clones, about 72% seen once; the top ten hold more than 3.5%. CDR1 is MDHEN, CDR2 SYDVKM, per germline. This CDR3 contains 14 residues. With V trimmed by 6 bases and J by 0 bases, 4 bases remained unmatched. Whole-study findings and limits: Indistinguishability led to the exclusion of some V segments, TRBV6-2 and TRBV6-3 included. Other equally common chains were less clonally expanded than HLA-associated TCR beta chains, a later analysis showed. Earlier analysis looked at TCR beta V segments, and most were productive about 87% or about 30% of the time. Association of a missense DCLRE1C variant with TCR beta V- and J-gene trimming was reported in a later analysis.

The chain uses TRBV28 and TRBJ1-1; 7 nucleotides align to TRBD1. The sequence was collected from a man aged 25-45 years in good health and CMV-seropositive. Sequenced input: PBMCs. The CDR3 region is CASSHRGVNTEAFF. The CDR3 DNA reads TGTGCCAGCAGCCACAGGGGAGTGAACACTGAAGCTTTCTTT.